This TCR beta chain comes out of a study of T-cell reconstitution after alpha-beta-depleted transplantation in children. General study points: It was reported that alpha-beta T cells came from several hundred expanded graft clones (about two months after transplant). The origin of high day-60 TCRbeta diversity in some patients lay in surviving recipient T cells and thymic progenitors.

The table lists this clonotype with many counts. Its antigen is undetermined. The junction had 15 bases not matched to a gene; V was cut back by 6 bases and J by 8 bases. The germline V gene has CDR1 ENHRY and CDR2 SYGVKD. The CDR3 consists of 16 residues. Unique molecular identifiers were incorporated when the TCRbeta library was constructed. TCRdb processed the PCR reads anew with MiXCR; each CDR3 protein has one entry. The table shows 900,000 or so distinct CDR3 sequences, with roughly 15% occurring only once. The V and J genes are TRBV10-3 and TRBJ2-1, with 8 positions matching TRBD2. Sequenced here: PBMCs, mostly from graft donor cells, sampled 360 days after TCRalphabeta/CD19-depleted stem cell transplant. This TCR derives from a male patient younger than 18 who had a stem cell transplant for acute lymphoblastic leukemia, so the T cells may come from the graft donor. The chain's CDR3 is CAISDRPRTSIDEQFF. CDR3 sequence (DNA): TGTGCCATCAGCGACCGCCCTCGGACTAGCATAGATGAGCAGTTCTTC.